This TCR beta chain was recovered during a study of blood T cell repertoires in COVID-19. Here immunoSEQ multiplex PCR was the method, and the copy in TCRdb shows in-frame clones only, minus some. There are some 250,000 clones in the sample; roughly 86% occur only once, and around 0.78% lies in the top ten. J lost 6 bases, V lost 1 base, and 7 bases had no gene match. CDR3 length equals 16 residues. Germline values: CDR1 SGHTA, CDR2 FQGNSA. The TCR originated in a woman aged 25 to 39 with acute or convalescent COVID-19. Sequences were obtained from peripheral blood. V usage is TRBV7-2 and J usage is TRBJ2-3; TRBD2 matches at 10 bases. CDR3 region: CASSLVAGAGGDTQYF. The CDR3 region has the DNA TGTGCCAGCAGCTTAGTAGCGGGAGCGGGGGGGGATACGCAGTATTTT. The variable domain in full, completed from reference TRBV7-2 and TRBJ2-3, reads GAGVSQSPSNKVTEKGKDVELRCDPISGHTALYWYRQSLGQGLEFLIYFQGNSAPDKSGLPSDRFSAERTGGSVSTLTIQRTQQEDSAVYLCASSLVAGAGGDTQYFGPGTRLTVL.